Listed here are 8 T cell receptor beta chains from one sample, sequenced in a study of tumor-infiltrating lymphocytes in primary liver carcinoma. A primer matching the constant region was used to make TCR beta cDNA from approximately 500 ng of total RNA. Libraries of TCR beta came from three nested multiplex PCR rounds with slightly modified ARM-PCR. The first two PCR rounds used TRBV1-TRBV30 forward primers with a C-beta reverse primer, nine to ten cycles each. TCRdb re-called the multiplex PCR reads with MiXCR, one entry per CDR3 protein. The table records hundreds of thousands of distinct CDR3 sequences, 45% to 70% of them present only once. Unsorted whole blood yielded the blood RNA, and germline DNA was also extracted. The sample comprised peripheral blood. Receptor source: a woman in her thirties with primary liver carcinoma and hepatitis B virus infection.

This chain uses TRBV6-2 or TRBV6-3 with TRBJ1-6; D possibly corresponds to TRBD1 (5 bases). The CDR3 has 15 amino acids. Trimming removed 7 bases at V and 6 bases at J, with 16 bases between. Germline V CDR1 and CDR2: MNHEY, SVGEGT. Here the CDR3 DNA reads TGTGCCAGCACACGGGACGGGGCCGCTAATTCACCCCTCCACTTT. As protein: CASTRDGAANSPLHF.

A word on this clonotype: Because it lacks the conserved phenylalanine or tryptophan at the end, this CDR3 is likely a read error. J is TRBJ2-7 and V is TRBV30; perhaps D is TRBD1 or TRBD2 (5 bases each). This CDR3 is built from 17 residues. CDR1 is GTSNPN and CDR2 is SVGIG in the germline V gene (reference sequence). V was trimmed by 0 bases and J by 6 bases, leaving 24 bases between them. CDR3 amino acids: CAWSVRGRGVLSAEQYL. In nucleotides, the CDR3 is TGTGCCTGGAGTGTACGGGGCCGAGGTGTGCTGTCCGCCGAGCAGTACCTC.

As to this clonotype: One end of the junction does not line up with germline, which may come from a read error. This chain joins TRBV11-2 and TRBJ2-1, with D perhaps TRBD2 (5 bases). The CDR3 has 15 amino acids. The germline gives CDR1 SGHAT, CDR2 FQNNGV. CDR3 nucleotides: TGTGCCAGCAGCTTAAATCAGCGGCACTACGATGAGCAGTTCTTC. Its protein product is CASSLNQRHYDEQFF.

Points on this clonotype: This could be a read error, since a much larger clone is one nucleotide away. The chain is built from TRBV6-1 and TRBJ2-7; TRBD2 aligns across 15 bases. CDR1 is MNHNS and CDR2 is SASEGT in the germline V gene. V lost 5 bases, J lost 2 bases, and 4 bases stayed unmatched. The length of the CDR3 is 16 residues. The CDR3 region is CASSMGLAGGAYEQYF. The CDR3, as DNA: TGTGCCAGCAGTATGGGACTAGCGGGAGGTGCCTACGAGCAGTACTTC.

In this sample, this clonotype turned up many times. At one boundary the junction diverges from the germline segment, which might be a read error. The V call is TRBV7-8, the J call TRBJ2-7; D not certain. The CDR3 totals 14 residues. Germline V lookup: CDR1 SGHVS, CDR2 FQNEAQ. CDR3 coding DNA: TGTGCCAGCAGCTTAGAGGTAGCCATCGGGCCTCCGACATTC. Translating it yields CASSLEVAIGPPTF.

Concerning this clonotype itself: Because the CDR3 is missing its conserved closing phenylalanine or tryptophan, this is likely a read error. The chain joins TRBV6-2 or TRBV6-3 to TRBJ2-7, with D perhaps matching TRBD2 (6 bases). Germline V gene sequence: CDR1 MNHEY, CDR2 SVGEGT. CDR3 size: 15 residues. V was clipped by 6 bases and J by 6 bases, with 21 bases between them. The CDR3 DNA follows: TGTGCCAGCAGGACACTAGCTCGGAGTCCCCTCGAGCAGTACATC. Translation gives CASRTLARSPLEQYI.

V and J are TRBV7-3 and TRBJ2-5, with 12 positions matching TRBD2. The junction had 15 bases not matched to a gene; V was cut back by 1 base and J by 3 bases. Germline loops: CDR1 SGHTA, CDR2 FQGTGA. The CDR3 is made up of 20 amino acids. The CDR3 here is CASSLIETSGRKGKKETQYF. The CDR3 nucleotides are TGTGCCAGCAGCTTAATCGAAACTAGCGGGAGGAAGGGGAAAAAAGAGACCCAGTACTTC.

The chain joins TRBV5-4 to TRBJ2-3; D is perhaps TRBD1 (6 bases). Deletions cut 2 bases from V and 2 bases from J, with 18 bases between. The CDR3 is 17 residues long. Per the germline V gene, CDR1 is SGHNT and CDR2 is YYREEE (reference sequence). CDR3: CASSFPGQSRDTDTQYF. CDR3 DNA sequence: TGTGCCAGCAGCTTCCCAGGACAGAGCCGCGACACAGATACGCAGTATTTT.